This T cell receptor beta chain came from a study of CD8+CD57+ T cells in acquired aplastic anemia. Overall study context: Sorted cells (CD4+ and CD8+) yielded DNA amounts that averaged about 3.4 ug.

Patients picked for sequencing had shown CD8+CD57+ cell expansion detected by flow cytometry. As a group, the patients uniformly had severe acquired aplastic anemia. Germline values: CDR1 ENHRY, CDR2 SYGVKD. CDR3 length: 17 residues. The germline V and J ends were trimmed by 5 bases and 2 bases, with 21 bases remaining between them. According to the study, genomic DNA was the template for TCR beta VDJ and CDR3 profiling. One entry per CDR3 protein, called by TCRdb with MiXCR from the reads. This table holds approximately 300,000 distinct CDR3 sequences, 45% to 65% found once. The source of this sequence is a human donor with aplastic anemia. The material sequenced was sorted CD4+, CD8+, or CD8+CD57+ T cells (not recorded which) from PBMCs. J is TRBJ1-2 and V is TRBV10-3; no clear D. This CDR3 reads CAISSRQPIPTNYGYTF. Written as DNA, the CDR3 is TGTGCCATCAGTTCACGCCAGCCAATCCCCACAAACTATGGCTACACCTTC.